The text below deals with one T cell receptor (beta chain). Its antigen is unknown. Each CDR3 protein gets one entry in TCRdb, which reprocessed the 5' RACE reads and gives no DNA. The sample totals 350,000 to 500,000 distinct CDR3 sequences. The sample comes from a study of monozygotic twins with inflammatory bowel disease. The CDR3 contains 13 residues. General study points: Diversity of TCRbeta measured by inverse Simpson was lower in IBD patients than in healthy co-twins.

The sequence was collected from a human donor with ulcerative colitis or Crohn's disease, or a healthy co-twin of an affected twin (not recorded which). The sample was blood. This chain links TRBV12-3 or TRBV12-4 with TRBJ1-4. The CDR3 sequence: CASRLSTNEKLFF.